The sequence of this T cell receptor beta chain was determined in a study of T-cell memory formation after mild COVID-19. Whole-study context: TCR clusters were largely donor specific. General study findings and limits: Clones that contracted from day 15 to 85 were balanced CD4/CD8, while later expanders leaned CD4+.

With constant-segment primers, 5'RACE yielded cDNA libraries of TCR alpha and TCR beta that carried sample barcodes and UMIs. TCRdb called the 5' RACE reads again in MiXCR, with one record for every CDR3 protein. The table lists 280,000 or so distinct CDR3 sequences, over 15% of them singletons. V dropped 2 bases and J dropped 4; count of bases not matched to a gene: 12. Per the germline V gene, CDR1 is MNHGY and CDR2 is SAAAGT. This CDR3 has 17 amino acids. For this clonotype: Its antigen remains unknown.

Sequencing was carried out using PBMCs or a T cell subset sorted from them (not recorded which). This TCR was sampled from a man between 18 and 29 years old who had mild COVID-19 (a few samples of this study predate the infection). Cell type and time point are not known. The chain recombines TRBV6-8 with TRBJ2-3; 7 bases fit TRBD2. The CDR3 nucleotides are TGTGCCAGCAGTTACACTATGAGCGGGGACCCCCCAGATACGCAGTATTTT. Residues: CASSYTMSGDPPDTQYF.